The 7 T cell receptor beta chains listed next were all sequenced from one sample in a study of long-term antiretroviral therapy in people with HIV (dated by TCRdb to between 2020 and 2023). Sequencing of the TRB variable region was done with the immunoSEQ hsTCRB v3.0 assay at survey level resolution. TCRdb holds this immuneACCESS table with in-frame rearrangements only. Some clones are missing; in checked studies, unresolved V genes explain under half, and the rest has no known cause. Recorded for this sample are approximately 10,000 clones; about 80% of them occurred a single time. Over 15% of the sample is held by the ten biggest clonotypes. The source material was unsorted PBMCs, sampled at the start of antiretroviral therapy, before treatment. The receptor set was obtained from a man in his thirties or forties with HIV.

This clone was detected only a few times. The chain links TRBV7-9 to TRBJ1-2; D is undetermined. Germline V lookup: CDR1 SEHNR, CDR2 FQNEAQ (reference sequence). Between the trimmed V and J ends, which lost 1 base and 0 bases, there was a span of 9 bases. CDR3 size: 15 residues. As DNA, the CDR3 is TGTGCCAGCAGCTTAGGCAGAGGAGCTAACTATGGCTACACCTTC. It yields the protein CASSLGRGANYGYTF.

A note on this clone: Other DNA sequences within the sample encode an identical CDR3. The chain couples TRBV2 to TRBJ1-1; possible D gene TRBD1, 5 bases. Germline V gene data show CDR1 as SNHLY and CDR2 as FYNNEI. CDR3 length equals 13 residues. With 4 bases removed from V and 5 bases from J, the gap between germline ends came to 11 bases. The DNA for the CDR3 is TGTGCCAGCAGTGGGGGGGATGGAACTGAAGCTTTCTTT. Its translation: CASSGGDGTEAFF. The full variable domain, rest sourced from reference TRBV2 and TRBJ1-1, is EPEVTQTPSHQVTQMGQEVILRCVPISNHLYFYWYRQILGQKVEFLVSFYNNEISEKSEIFDDQFSVERPDGSNFTLKIRSTKLEDSAMYFCASSGGDGTEAFFGQGTRLTVV.

CDR3 coding DNA: TGTGCCAGCAGCTTAGTTGCGGGGGAGAGGGATACGCAGTATTTT. It encodes CASSLVAGERDTQYF. This chain joins TRBV7-2 and TRBJ2-3, with 7 bases lining up with TRBD2. The CDR3 length is 15 residues. Germline V gene sequence: CDR1 SGHTA, CDR2 FQGNSA. The trim removed 1 base at V and 6 bases at J, leaving 7 bases unmatched.

In this sample, this clone turned up once. The chain joins TRBV27 to TRBJ1-2; D call uncertain. V was clipped by 5 bases and J by 2 bases, with 9 bases between them. The germline gives CDR1 MNHEY, CDR2 SMNVEV (reference sequence). This CDR3 contains 13 residues. CDR3 sequence (DNA): TGTGCCAGCAGTCCAGCAGACAACTATGGCTACACCTTC. Amino acid sequence: CASSPADNYGYTF.

This clone was seen a handful of times. This chain links TRBV7-9 with TRBJ2-7, with TRBD1 matching over 12 bases. The J segment lost 9 bases and the V segment lost 5 bases, leaving 8 bases of the junction unmatched. CDR1 SEHNR and CDR2 FQNEAQ come from the germline V gene (reference sequence). This CDR3 has 14 amino acids. The CDR3 bases are TGTGCCAGCAGCACGACCGGGACAGGGGGCTTGCAGTACTTC. Residues: CASSTTGTGGLQYF. Looking up the rest from reference TRBV7-9 and TRBJ2-7 gives the full variable domain: DTGVSQNPRHKITKRGQNVTFRCDPISEHNRLYWYRQTLGQGPEFLTYFQNEAQLEKSRLLSDRFSAERPKGSFSTLEIQRTEQGDSAMYLCASSTTGTGGLQYFGPGTRLTVT.

The chain links TRBV5-1 to TRBJ2-3; no clear D gene. Germline values: CDR1 SGHRS, CDR2 YFSETQ. Trimming shortened V by 0 bases and J by 2 bases, and 7 bases separated the two germline ends. The CDR3 is 14 amino acids. CDR3 nucleotide sequence: TGCGCCAGCAGCTTGGGCCACAACACAGATACGCAGTATTTT. Protein: CASSLGHNTDTQYF.

This rearrangement joins TRBV2 to TRBJ1-2; possibly TRBD1 for D (5 bases). Germline V lookup: CDR1 SNHLY, CDR2 FYNNEI. V lost 2 bases and J lost 3, with 16 bases in between. The CDR3 runs 16 residues. The CDR3 protein is CASSEQGIFKDYGYTF. In nucleotides, the CDR3 is TGTGCCAGCAGTGAACAGGGTATATTTAAAGACTATGGCTACACCTTC.